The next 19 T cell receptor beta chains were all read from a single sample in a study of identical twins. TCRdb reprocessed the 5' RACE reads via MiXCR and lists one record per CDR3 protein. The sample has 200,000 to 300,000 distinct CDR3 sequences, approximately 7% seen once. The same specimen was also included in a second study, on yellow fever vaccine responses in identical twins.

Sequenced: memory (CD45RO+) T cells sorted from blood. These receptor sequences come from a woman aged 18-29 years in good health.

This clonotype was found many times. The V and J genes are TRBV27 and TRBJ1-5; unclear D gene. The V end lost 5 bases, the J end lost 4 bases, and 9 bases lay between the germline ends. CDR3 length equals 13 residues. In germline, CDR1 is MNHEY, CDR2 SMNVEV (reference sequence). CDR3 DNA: TGTGCCAGCAGTCAGAAATATAATCAGCCCCAGCATTTT. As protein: CASSQKYNQPQHF.

The CDR3 nucleotides read TGCGCCAGCAGCACTCGACAGGGTGACACCATATATTTT. Translated: CASSTRQGDTIYF. V and J are TRBV5-1 and TRBJ1-3, with 7 bases matching TRBD1. The CDR3 runs to 13 residues. Germline CDR1 is SGHRS and CDR2 is YFSETQ. With 4 bases clipped from V and 8 bases from J, the junction kept 6 bases outside the gene matches.

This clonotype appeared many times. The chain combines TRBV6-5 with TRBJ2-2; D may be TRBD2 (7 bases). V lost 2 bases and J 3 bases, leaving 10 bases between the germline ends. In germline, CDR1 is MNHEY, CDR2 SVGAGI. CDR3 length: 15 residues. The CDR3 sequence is CASSYGRGYTGELFF. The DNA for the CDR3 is TGTGCCAGCAGTTACGGGAGGGGGTACACCGGGGAGCTGTTTTTT.

In nucleotides, the CDR3 is TGTGCCATCGGACTAGCGGTTTCCCACAATGAGCAGTTCTTC. It codes for CAIGLAVSHNEQFF. The chain is built from TRBV10-3 and TRBJ2-1, with 10 positions matching TRBD2. The CDR3 is 14 amino acids. Germline assignment: CDR1 ENHRY and CDR2 SYGVKD. Losses at the gene ends were 8 bases for V and 5 bases for J; bases not matched to a gene: 6.

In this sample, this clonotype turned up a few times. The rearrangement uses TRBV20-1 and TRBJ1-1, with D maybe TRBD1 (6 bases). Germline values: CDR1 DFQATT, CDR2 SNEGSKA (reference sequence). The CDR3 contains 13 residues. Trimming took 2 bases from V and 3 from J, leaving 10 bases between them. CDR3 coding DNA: TGCAGTGCTAGACCCGGACAGTACACTGAAGCTTTCTTT. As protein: CSARPGQYTEAFF.

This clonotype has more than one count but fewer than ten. The chain's CDR3 is CASSYPGNYGYTF. Written as DNA, the CDR3 is TGTGCCAGCAGTTACCCAGGGAACTATGGCTACACCTTC. The gene calls are TRBV6-6 and TRBJ1-2; TRBD1 is a possible D gene (5 bases). The CDR3 covers 13 residues. In germline, CDR1 is MNHNY, CDR2 SVGAGI (reference sequence). V lost 2 bases, J lost 2 bases, and 6 bases lay in between.

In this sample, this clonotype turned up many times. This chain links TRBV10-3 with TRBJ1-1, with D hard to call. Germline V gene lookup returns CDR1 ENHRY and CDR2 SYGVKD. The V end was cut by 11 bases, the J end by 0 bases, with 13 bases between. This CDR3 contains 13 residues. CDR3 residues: CAARGSLNTEAFF. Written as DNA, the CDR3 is TGTGCCGCCCGGGGTTCCTTGAACACTGAAGCTTTCTTT.

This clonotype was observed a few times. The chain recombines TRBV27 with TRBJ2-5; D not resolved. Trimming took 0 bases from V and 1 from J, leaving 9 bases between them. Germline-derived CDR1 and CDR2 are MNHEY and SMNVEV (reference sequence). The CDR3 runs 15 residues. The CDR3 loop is CASSLSGWLQETQYF. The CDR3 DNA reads TGTGCCAGCAGTTTATCAGGTTGGCTCCAAGAGACCCAGTACTTC.

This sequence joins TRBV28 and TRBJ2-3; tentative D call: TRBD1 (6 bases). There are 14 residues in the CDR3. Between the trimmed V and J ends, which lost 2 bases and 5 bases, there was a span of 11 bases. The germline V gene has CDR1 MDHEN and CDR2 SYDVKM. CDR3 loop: CASSLAPGQDTQYF. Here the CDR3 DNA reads TGTGCCAGCAGTTTAGCCCCGGGACAAGATACGCAGTATTTT.

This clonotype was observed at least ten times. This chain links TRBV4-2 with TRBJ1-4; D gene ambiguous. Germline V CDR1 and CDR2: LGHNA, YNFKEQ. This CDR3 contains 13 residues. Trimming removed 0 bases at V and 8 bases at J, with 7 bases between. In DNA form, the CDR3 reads TGTGCCAGCAGCCAAGAATTTATGGAAAAACTGTTTTTT. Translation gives CASSQEFMEKLFF.

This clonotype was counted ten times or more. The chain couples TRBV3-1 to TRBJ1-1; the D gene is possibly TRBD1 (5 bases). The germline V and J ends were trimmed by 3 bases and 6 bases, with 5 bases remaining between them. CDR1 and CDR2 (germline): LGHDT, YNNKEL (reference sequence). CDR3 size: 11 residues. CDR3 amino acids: CASSQGAEAFF. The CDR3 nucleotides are TGTGCCAGCAGCCAGGGGGCTGAAGCTTTCTTT. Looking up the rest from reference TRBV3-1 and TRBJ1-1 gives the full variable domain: DTAVSQTPKYLVTQMGNDKSIKCEQNLGHDTMYWYKQDSKKFLKIMFSYNNKELIINETVPNRFSPKSPDKAHLNLHINSLELGDSAVYFCASSQGAEAFFGQGTRLTVV.

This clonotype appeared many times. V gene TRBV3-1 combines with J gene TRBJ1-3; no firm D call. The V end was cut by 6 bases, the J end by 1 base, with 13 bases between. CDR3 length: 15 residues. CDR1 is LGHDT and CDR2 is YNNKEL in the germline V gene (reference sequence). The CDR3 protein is CASRLGAASGNTIYF. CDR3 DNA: TGTGCCAGCAGACTCGGTGCGGCTTCTGGAAACACCATATATTTT.

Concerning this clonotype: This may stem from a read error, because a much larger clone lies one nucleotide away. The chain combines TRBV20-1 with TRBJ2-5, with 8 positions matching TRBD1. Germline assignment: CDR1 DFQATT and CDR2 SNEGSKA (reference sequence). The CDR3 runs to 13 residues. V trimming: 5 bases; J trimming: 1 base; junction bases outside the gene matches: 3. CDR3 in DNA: TGCAGTGCTGCCGGGACAGGCCAAGAGACCCAGTACTTC. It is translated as CSAAGTGQETQYF.

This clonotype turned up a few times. CDR3 sequence: CASGSSTSWFSDTQYF. For the CDR3, the DNA is TGTGCTAGTGGTTCATCGACTAGCTGGTTTTCAGATACGCAGTATTTT. The J gene is TRBJ2-3, the V gene TRBV12-5; 7 nucleotides agree with TRBD2. Looked up from germline, CDR1 is LGHNT and CDR2 is FRNRAP. The CDR3 extends over 16 amino acids. V was clipped by 4 bases and J by 4 bases; unmatched bases: 11.

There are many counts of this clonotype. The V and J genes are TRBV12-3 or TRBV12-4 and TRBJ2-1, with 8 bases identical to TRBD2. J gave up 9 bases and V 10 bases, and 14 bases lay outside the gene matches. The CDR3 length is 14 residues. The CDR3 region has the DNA TGTGCCACCCAGCCAGCGGGAGCGTCAGGTGAGCAGTTCTTC. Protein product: CATQPAGASGEQFF.

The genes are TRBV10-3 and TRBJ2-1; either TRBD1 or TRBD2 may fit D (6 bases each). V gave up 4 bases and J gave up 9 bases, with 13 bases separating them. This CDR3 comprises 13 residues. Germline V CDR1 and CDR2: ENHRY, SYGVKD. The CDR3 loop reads CAISGKGGGEQFF. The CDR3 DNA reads TGTGCCATCAGTGGAAAGGGGGGAGGTGAGCAGTTCTTC.

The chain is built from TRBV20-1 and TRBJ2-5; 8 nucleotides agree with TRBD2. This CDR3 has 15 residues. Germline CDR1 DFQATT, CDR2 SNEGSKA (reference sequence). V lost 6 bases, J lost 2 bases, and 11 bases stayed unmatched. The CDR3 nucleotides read TGCAGTGCCAGACCCCTAGCGGGCGATCAAGAGACCCAGTACTTC. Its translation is CSARPLAGDQETQYF.

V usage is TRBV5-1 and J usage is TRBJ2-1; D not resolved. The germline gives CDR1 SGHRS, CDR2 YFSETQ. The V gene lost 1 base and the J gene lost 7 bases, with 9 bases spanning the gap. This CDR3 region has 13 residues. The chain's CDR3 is CASSLSNWNEQFF. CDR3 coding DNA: TGCGCCAGCAGCTTGTCAAATTGGAATGAGCAGTTCTTC.

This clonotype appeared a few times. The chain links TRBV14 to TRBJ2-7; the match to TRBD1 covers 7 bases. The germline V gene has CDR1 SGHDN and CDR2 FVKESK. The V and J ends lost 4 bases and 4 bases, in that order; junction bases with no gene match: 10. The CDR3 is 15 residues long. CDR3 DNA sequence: TGTGCCAGCAGCCGATTACAGGGGATGGGGTACGAGCAGTACGTC. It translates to CASSRLQGMGYEQYV.